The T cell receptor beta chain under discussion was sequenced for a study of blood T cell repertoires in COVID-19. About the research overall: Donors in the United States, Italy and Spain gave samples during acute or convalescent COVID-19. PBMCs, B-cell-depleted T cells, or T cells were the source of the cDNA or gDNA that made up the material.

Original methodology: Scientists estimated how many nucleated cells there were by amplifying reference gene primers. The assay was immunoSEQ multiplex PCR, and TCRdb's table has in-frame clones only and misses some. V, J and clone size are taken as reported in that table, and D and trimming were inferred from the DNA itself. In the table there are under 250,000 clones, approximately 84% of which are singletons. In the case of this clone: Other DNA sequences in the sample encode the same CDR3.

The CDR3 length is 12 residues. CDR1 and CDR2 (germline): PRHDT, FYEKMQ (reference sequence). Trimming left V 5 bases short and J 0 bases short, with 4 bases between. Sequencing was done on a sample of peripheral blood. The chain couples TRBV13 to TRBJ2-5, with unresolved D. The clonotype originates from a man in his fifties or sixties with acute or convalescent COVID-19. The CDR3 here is CASSQYQETQYF. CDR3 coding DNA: TGTGCCAGCAGCCAGTACCAAGAGACCCAGTACTTC.